The rows below give T cell receptor beta chains drawn from one sample of a study of neurological immune-mediated disorders. TCRdb re-called the 5' RACE reads through MiXCR, storing one row per CDR3 protein. The sample yields 45,000 to 55,000 distinct CDR3 sequences, about 9.3% seen once. The sample consisted of PBMCs. The receptors stem from a woman aged 40 to 50 with HTLV-1-associated myelopathy (HAM/TSP). Each CDR3 is given with its conserved first and last residue. The order of the fields is CDR3 length, clone size, V gene, D gene, J gene, CDR3 DNA, CDR3 protein. The D gene is left open where the match is weak. The size entry gives once, few or many counts, or a class when the clone is expanded.

>16|once|TRBV20-1|TRBD2|TRBJ2-1
TGCAGTGCTAGAGGTCAGCGGGGGCTTACTTACAATGAGCAGTTCTTC
CSARGQRGLTYNEQFF
>12|many|TRBV6-4|-|TRBJ2-2
TGTGCCAGCAGAGCCCTCACTGGGGAGCTGTTTTTT
CASRALTGELFF
>14|many|TRBV5-1|-|TRBJ1-2
TGCGCCAGCAGCTCAAGCGGGCCGGGGTATGGCTACACCTTC
CASSSSGPGYGYTF
>13|many|TRBV10-3|-|TRBJ1-6
TGTGCACATGGGCCGTCCTATAATTCACCCCTCCACTTT
CAHGPSYNSPLHF
>16|many|TRBV9|TRBD1|TRBJ2-7
TGTGCCAGCAGCGTCTCGATTGGACAGGGGAGCGACGAGCAGTACTTC
CASSVSIGQGSDEQYF
>13|many|TRBV12-3/TRBV12-4|TRBD1|TRBJ2-7
TGTGCCAGCAGGGAGACAGGGGACTACGAGCAGTACTTC
CASRETGDYEQYF
>17|many|TRBV4-1|TRBD2|TRBJ2-1
TGCGCCAGCAGCCAAGTGAGGGGACTAGTTTATGGGAATGAGCAGTTCTTC
CASSQVRGLVYGNEQFF
>14|many|TRBV10-3|TRBD1|TRBJ2-5
TGTGCCACTCCGAGGGACAGGGGTGTAGAGACCCAGTACTTC
CATPRDRGVETQYF
>13|many|TRBV28|-|TRBJ1-2
TGTGCCAGCTTTTGGATGGCCGGGTATGGCTACACCTTC
CASFWMAGYGYTF
>12|many|TRBV29-1|TRBD1|TRBJ1-2
TGCAGCGTTGAACAGGACAGGAGGTTTCGCACCTTC
CSVEQDRRFRTF
>17|many|TRBV5-1|TRBD1|TRBJ1-6
TGCGCCAGCAGCCTCGGACAGGGCGCAGGAAAGGGCTCACCCCTCCACTTT
CASSLGQGAGKGSPLHF